A selection of T cell receptor beta chains follows, all from one sample in a study of blood T cell repertoires in COVID-19. Profiled with immunoSEQ multiplex PCR; TCRdb holds only in-frame clones, not every one. The top ten clones hold 7.6% of a sample with 150,000 to 200,000 clones, roughly four fifths of them seen once. The sample comprised peripheral blood. Every receptor here comes from a woman aged 70-85 years with COVID-19, enrolled during active disease. The CDR3 runs from the conserved cysteine through the conserved F or W. D genes are given only for firm matches.

TRBD2	16	TRBV7-3	TRBJ2-1	CASSSRLARSYNEQFF
TRBD2	18	TRBV30	TRBJ2-2	CAWSVRASGRAGTGELFF
TRBD2	16	TRBV7-9	TRBJ2-7	CASSPGLAGDSYEQYF
-	13	TRBV30	TRBJ2-5	CAWSSSRDSTQYF
-	16	TRBV27	TRBJ2-3	CASSFLARSFTDTQYF
-	14	TRBV5-1	TRBJ2-7	CASSPYLSSYEQYF
-	16	TRBV29-1	TRBJ2-1	CSVGDGLSPSYNEQFF
-	14	TRBV6-5	TRBJ2-7	CAVHETGRSYEQYF
-	13	TRBV28	TRBJ1-2	CASSLGLSYGYTF
TRBD2	16	TRBV15	TRBJ2-3	CATSRDSRASGVGTLF
TRBD2	17	TRBV11-2	TRBJ2-7	CASSLDLGGGSTYEQYF
TRBD2	15	TRBV30	TRBJ2-2	CAWSRDYQNTGELFF
TRBD1	13	TRBV7-7	TRBJ2-3	CASSLGQGDTQYF
-	14	TRBV19	TRBJ2-7	CASRMTARSYEQYF
TRBD2	18	TRBV5-6	TRBJ2-2	CASRPGLAAPGNTGELFF